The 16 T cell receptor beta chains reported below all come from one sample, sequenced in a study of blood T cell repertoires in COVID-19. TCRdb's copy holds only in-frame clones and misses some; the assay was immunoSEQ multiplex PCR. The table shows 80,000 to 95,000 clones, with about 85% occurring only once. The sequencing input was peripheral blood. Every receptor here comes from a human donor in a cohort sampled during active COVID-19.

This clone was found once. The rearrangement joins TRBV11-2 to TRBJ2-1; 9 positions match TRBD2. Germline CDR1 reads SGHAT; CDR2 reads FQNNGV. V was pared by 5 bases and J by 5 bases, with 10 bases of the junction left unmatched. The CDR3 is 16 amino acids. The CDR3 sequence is CASSPPQREADNEQFF. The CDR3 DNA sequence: TGTGCCAGCAGCCCACCCCAGCGGGAGGCCGACAATGAGCAGTTCTTC. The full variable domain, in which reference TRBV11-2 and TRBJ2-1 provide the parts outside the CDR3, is EAGVAQSPRYKIIEKRQSVAFWCNPISGHATLYWYQQILGQGPKLLIQFQNNGVVDDSQLPKDRFSAERLKGVDSTLKIQPAKLEDSAVYLCASSPPQREADNEQFFGPGTRLTVL.

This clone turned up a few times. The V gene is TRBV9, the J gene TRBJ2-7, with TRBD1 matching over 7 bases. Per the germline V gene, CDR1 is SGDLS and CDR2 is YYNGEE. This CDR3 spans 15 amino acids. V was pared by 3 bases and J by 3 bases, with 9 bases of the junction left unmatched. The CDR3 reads CASSATGTVGYEQYF. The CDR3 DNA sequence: TGTGCCAGCAGCGCAACCGGGACAGTGGGCTACGAGCAGTACTTC. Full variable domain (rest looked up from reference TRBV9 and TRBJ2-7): DSGVTQTPKHLITATGQRVTLRCSPRSGDLSVYWYQQSLDQGLQFLIQYYNGEERAKGNILERFSAQQFPDLHSELNLSSLELGDSALYFCASSATGTVGYEQYFGPGTRLTVT.

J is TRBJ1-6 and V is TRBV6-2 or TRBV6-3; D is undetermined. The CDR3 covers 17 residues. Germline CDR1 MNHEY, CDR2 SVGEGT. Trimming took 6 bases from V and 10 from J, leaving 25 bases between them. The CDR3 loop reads CASSPIEPTGRASPLHF. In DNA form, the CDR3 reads TGTGCCAGCAGCCCGATCGAACCAACGGGAAGGGCCTCACCCCTCCACTTT.

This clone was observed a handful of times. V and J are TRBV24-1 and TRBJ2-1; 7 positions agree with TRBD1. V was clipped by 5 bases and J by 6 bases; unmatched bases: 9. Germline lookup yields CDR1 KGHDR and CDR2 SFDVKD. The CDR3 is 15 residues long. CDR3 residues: CATSVKDRRGNEQFF. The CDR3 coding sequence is TGTGCCACCAGTGTAAAGGACAGGCGTGGCAATGAGCAGTTCTTC.

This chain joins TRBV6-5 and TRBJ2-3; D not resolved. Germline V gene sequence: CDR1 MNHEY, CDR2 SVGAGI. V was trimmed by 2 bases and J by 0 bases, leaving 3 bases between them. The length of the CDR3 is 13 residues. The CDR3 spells CASSYLSTDTQYF. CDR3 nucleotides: TGTGCCAGCAGTTACCTAAGCACAGATACGCAGTATTTT.

For the CDR3, the DNA is TGTGCCAGCAGCTTAGCCAAGACTAGCGGGGGGGGAGTTGAGACCCAGTACTTC. Translated: CASSLAKTSGGGVETQYF. The chain joins TRBV7-2 to TRBJ2-5; 14 positions agree with TRBD2. The trim removed 0 bases at V and 5 bases at J, leaving 8 bases unmatched. The CDR3 covers 18 residues. Looked up from germline, CDR1 is SGHTA and CDR2 is FQGNSA.

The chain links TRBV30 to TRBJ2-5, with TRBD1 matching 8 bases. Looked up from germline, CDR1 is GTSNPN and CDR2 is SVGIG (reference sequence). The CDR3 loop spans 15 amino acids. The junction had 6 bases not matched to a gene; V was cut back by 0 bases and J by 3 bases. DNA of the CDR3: TGTGCCTGGAGTGTACCAGGGACAGGAAAAGAGACCCAGTACTTC. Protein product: CAWSVPGTGKETQYF. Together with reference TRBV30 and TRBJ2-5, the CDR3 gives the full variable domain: SQTIHQWPATLVQPVGSPLSLECTVEGTSNPNLYWYRQAAGRGLQLLFYSVGIGQISSEVPQNLSASRPQDRQFILSSKKLLLSDSGFYLCAWSVPGTGKETQYFGPGTRLLVL.

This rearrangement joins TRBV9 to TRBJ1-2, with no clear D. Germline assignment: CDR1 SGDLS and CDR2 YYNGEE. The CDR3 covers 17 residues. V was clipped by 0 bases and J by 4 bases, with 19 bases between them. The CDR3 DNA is TGTGCCAGCAGCGTAGACGGGCTGGAGGGCGCAGGCTATGGCTACACCTTC. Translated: CASSVDGLEGAGYGYTF.

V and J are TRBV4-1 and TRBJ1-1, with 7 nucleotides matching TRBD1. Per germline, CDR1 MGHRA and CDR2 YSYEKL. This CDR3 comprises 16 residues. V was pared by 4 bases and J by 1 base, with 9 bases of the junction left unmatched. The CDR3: CASSPATGPWNTEAFF. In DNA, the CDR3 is TGCGCCAGCAGCCCAGCGACAGGGCCCTGGAACACTGAAGCTTTCTTT.

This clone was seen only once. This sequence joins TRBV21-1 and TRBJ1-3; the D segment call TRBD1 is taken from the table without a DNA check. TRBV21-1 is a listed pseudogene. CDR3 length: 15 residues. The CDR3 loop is CASSKCAGIGNTIYF. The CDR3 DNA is TGTGCCAGCAGCAAATGTGCAGGGATTGGAAACACCATATATTTT.

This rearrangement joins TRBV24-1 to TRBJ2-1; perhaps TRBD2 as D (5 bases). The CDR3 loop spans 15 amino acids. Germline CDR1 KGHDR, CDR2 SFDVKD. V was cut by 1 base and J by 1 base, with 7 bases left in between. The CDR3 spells CATSDLERSYNEQFF. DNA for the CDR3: TGTGCCACCAGTGATTTAGAGCGGTCCTACAATGAGCAGTTCTTC.

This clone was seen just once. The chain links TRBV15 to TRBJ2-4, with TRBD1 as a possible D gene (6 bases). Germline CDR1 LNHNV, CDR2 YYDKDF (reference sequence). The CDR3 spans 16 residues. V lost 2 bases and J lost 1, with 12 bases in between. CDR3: CATSRQGITAKNIQYF. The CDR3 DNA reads TGTGCCACCAGCAGACAGGGGATTACGGCCAAAAACATTCAGTACTTC.

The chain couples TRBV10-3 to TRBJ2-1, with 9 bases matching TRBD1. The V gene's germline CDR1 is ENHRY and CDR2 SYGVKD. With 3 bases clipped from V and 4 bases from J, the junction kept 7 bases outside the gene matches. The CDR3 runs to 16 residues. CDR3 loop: CAISDIQGAQYNEQFF. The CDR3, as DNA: TGTGCCATCAGTGACATACAGGGGGCCCAGTACAATGAGCAGTTCTTC.

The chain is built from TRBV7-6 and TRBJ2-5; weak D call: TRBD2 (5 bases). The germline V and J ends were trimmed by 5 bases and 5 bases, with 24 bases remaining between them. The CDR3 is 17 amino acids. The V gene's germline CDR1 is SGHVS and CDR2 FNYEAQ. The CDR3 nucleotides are TGTGCCAGCAGCCTGGAGGAGCGTGTCAGGCAGGCGGAGACCCAGTACTTC. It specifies CASSLEERVRQAETQYF.

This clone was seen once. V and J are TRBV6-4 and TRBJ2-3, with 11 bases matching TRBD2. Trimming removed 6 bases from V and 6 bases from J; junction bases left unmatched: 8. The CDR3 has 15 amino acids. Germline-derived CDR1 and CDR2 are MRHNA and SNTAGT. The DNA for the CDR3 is TGTGCCAGCAGGCAGACTAGCGGGATGGGTGATACGCAGTATTTT. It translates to CASRQTSGMGDTQYF.

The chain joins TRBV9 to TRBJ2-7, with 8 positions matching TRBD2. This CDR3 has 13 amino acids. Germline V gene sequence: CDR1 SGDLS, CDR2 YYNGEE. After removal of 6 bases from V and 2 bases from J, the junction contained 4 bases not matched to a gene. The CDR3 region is CASTGGHPYEQYF. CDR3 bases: TGTGCCAGCACGGGGGGGCACCCCTACGAGCAGTACTTC. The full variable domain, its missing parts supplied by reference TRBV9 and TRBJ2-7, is DSGVTQTPKHLITATGQRVTLRCSPRSGDLSVYWYQQSLDQGLQFLIQYYNGEERAKGNILERFSAQQFPDLHSELNLSSLELGDSALYFCASTGGHPYEQYFGPGTRLTVT.